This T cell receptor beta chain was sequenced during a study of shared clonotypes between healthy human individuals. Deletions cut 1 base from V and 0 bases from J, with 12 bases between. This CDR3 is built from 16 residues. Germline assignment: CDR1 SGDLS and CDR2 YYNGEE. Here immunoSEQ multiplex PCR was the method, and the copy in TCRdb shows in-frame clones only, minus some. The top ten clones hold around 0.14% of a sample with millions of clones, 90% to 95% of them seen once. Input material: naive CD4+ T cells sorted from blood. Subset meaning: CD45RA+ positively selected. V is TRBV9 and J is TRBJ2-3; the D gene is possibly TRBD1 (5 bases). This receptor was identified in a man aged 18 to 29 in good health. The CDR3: CASSVSLGLSTDTQYF. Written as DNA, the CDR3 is TGTGCCAGCAGCGTATCGTTGGGGCTTAGCACAGATACGCAGTATTTT.